Following are 27 T cell receptor beta chains from one sample sequenced in a study of blood T cells in healthy people across ages. A second 7 to 11 cycle PCR used barcoded and J-beta primers. TCRdb reprocessed the 5' RACE reads via MiXCR and lists one record per CDR3 protein. The sample yields about 780,000 distinct CDR3 sequences, 35% to 50% seen once. The sequencing input was blood. These receptors all come from an elderly man in good health.

The rearrangement joins TRBV5-5 to TRBJ2-3; 8 nucleotides match TRBD1. V gave up 4 bases and J gave up 6 bases; unmatched junction bases: 10. CDR3 length: 15 amino acids. Germline-derived CDR1 and CDR2 are SGHKS and YYEKEE (reference sequence). CDR3 bases: TGTGCCAGCAGCCAGGGGGCGGAAGAGTCGGATACGCAGTATTTT. It codes for CASSQGAEESDTQYF.

Of note for this clonotype: One end of the junction fails to match germline, which may point to a read error. The J gene is TRBJ1-4, the V gene TRBV7-8; a weak D match, TRBD1 (5 bases). The CDR3 sequence is 15 residues long. Per germline, CDR1 SGHVS and CDR2 FQNEAQ. The CDR3 here is CASSLAWGEYEKLFF. Here the CDR3 DNA reads TGCGCCAGCAGCTTAGCGTGGGGGGAATATGAAAAACTGTTTTTT.

The chain joins TRBV9 to TRBJ2-1, with 8 bases fitting TRBD2. Looked up from germline, CDR1 is SGDLS and CDR2 is YYNGEE. The CDR3 has 16 residues. V was pared by 4 bases and J by 5 bases, with 11 bases of the junction left unmatched. The CDR3 DNA reads as TGTGCCAGCAGCTATGCCAGCGGGAGCAGCGACAATGAGCAGTTCTTC. Translated: CASSYASGSSDNEQFF.

The chain couples TRBV7-2 to TRBJ2-1; D is unresolved. The ends were cut back, 5 bases at V and 2 bases at J, with 10 bases in the middle. Germline-derived CDR1 and CDR2 are SGHTA and FQGNSA. The CDR3 has 14 residues. This chain's CDR3 is CASSPDAAYNEQFF. The CDR3 nucleotides are TGTGCCAGCAGCCCAGACGCCGCCTACAATGAGCAGTTCTTC.

The chain has TRBV12-3 or TRBV12-4 and TRBJ2-5, with no clear D. V was clipped by 5 bases and J by 11 bases, with 15 bases between them. The CDR3 sequence is 12 residues long. The chain's CDR3 is CASSQPQGRQYF. The CDR3 DNA sequence: TGTGCCAGCAGTCAACCCCAAGGTAGACAGTACTTC.

This clonotype has at least ten counts. The chain has TRBV5-6 and TRBJ2-5, with D uncertain. The CDR3 is 15 residues long. Per germline, CDR1 SGHDT and CDR2 YYEEEE. Between the trimmed V and J ends, which lost 3 bases and 1 base, there was a span of 13 bases. CDR3 loop: CASSSYSEIQETQYF. As DNA, the CDR3 is TGTGCCAGCAGCTCCTACTCAGAAATCCAAGAGACCCAGTACTTC.

The sample holds a few counts of this clonotype. V and J are TRBV12-3 or TRBV12-4 and TRBJ2-7; perhaps D is TRBD1 or TRBD2 (6 bases each). The ends were cut back, 1 base at V and 9 bases at J, with 13 bases in the middle. The CDR3 has 13 residues. Here the CDR3 DNA reads TGTGCCAGCAGTTTAGGGGAAGGGGGGTGGCAGTACTTC. Amino acids: CASSLGEGGWQYF.

Note on this clonotype: A much larger clone lies one base from this, so it may be a read error. Here the CDR3 reads CARSYGAAYEQYF. The CDR3 DNA sequence: TGTGCCCGCAGTTACGGGGCAGCTTACGAGCAGTACTTC. This chain uses TRBV6-2 or TRBV6-3 with TRBJ2-4; D is perhaps TRBD1 or TRBD2 (5 bases each). The J call may be incorrect, as the DNA end agrees better with TRBJ2-7. Germline lookup yields CDR1 MNHEY and CDR2 SVGEGT. The CDR3 sequence is 13 residues long.

At least ten counts were recorded for this clonotype. J is TRBJ2-3 and V is TRBV7-2; no definite D call. The germline V and J ends were trimmed by 6 bases and 2 bases, with 9 bases remaining between them. From germline, CDR1 is SGHTA and CDR2 FQGNSA. The CDR3 spans 13 residues. The DNA for the CDR3 is TGTGCCAGCAGTGCCACAGTCACAGATACGCAGTATTTT. Protein: CASSATVTDTQYF.

The V gene is TRBV4-2, the J gene TRBJ1-5; TRBD1 might be the D (5 bases). The CDR3 sequence is 16 residues long. Germline V lookup: CDR1 LGHNA, CDR2 YNFKEQ. Trimming took off 1 base at V and 5 bases at J, with 15 bases between the two ends. CDR3 residues: CASSQAGTSVDQPQHF. The CDR3 DNA reads TGTGCCAGCAGCCAAGCCGGGACCTCAGTAGATCAGCCCCAGCATTTT.

This clonotype was detected a few times. J is TRBJ2-5 and V is TRBV3-1, with D maybe TRBD2 (5 bases). The V end was cut by 2 bases, the J end by 1 base, with 8 bases between. The CDR3 has 14 residues. The germline V gene encodes CDR1 LGHDT and CDR2 YNNKEL (reference sequence). For the CDR3, the DNA is TGTGCCAGCAGCCAAAACAGCGGCCAAGAGACCCAGTACTTC. Translation gives CASSQNSGQETQYF.

In its sample, this clonotype was seen a few times. This chain links TRBV28 with TRBJ2-1; TRBD2 is a possible D gene (6 bases). This CDR3 contains 15 residues. Germline lookup yields CDR1 MDHEN and CDR2 SYDVKM. Trimming shortened V by 6 bases and J by 5 bases, and 17 bases separated the two germline ends. CDR3 protein: CASRLGGVRHNEQFF. For the CDR3, the DNA is TGTGCCAGCAGGCTGGGGGGTGTCCGCCACAATGAGCAGTTCTTC.

The J gene is TRBJ2-5, the V gene TRBV11-2, with D perhaps matching TRBD2 (6 bases). The CDR3 is 16 residues long. CDR1 and CDR2 from the germline V gene are SGHAT and FQNNGV. The germline V and J ends were trimmed by 1 base and 5 bases, with 17 bases remaining between them. CDR3 nucleotides: TGTGCCAGCAGCTTAGCTGGGGGGAACGTATTGGAGACCCAGTACTTC. It translates to CASSLAGGNVLETQYF.

The chain joins TRBV6-6 to TRBJ2-1; no firm D call. Germline V gene data show CDR1 as MNHNY and CDR2 as SVGAGI (reference sequence). V was shortened by 0 bases and J by 7 bases, with 10 bases between the two germline ends. This CDR3 is 14 amino acids long. Here the CDR3 reads CASSYSPLGNEQFF. The CDR3 DNA reads TGTGCCAGCAGTTACTCCCCCCTAGGGAATGAGCAGTTCTTC.

The table lists this clonotype with a count of one. J is TRBJ2-7 and V is TRBV6-5; tentatively, D is TRBD1 or TRBD2 (5 bases each). The assigned J gene may be wrong: the sequence end matches TRBJ2-5 better. Germline CDR1 and CDR2: MNHEY and SVGAGI. The CDR3 contains 15 residues. CDR3 protein: CASSYSRQRRETQYF. DNA of the CDR3: TGTGCCAGCAGTTACTCGAGACAGCGGAGGGAGACCCAGTACTTC.

On this clonotype: A read error is possible here, since a much larger clone lies one base away. The chain couples TRBV14 to TRBJ2-5; 8 bases agree with TRBD1. The length of the CDR3 is 14 residues. CDR1 and CDR2 from the germline V gene are SGHDN and FVKESK. Losses at the gene ends were 1 base for V and 11 bases for J; bases not matched to a gene: 9. This chain's CDR3 is CASSQVRTGNEQYF. The DNA of the CDR3 is TGTGCCAGCAGCCAAGTTCGGACAGGGAATGAGCAGTACTTC. Full variable domain (outside the CDR3, taken from reference TRBV14 and TRBJ2-5): EAGVTQFPSHSVIEKGQTVTLRCDPISGHDNLYWYRRVMGKEIKFLLHFVKESKQDESGMPNNRFLAERTGGTYSTLKVQPAELEDSGVYFCASSQVRTGNEQYFGPGTRLLVL.

The CDR3 sequence: CAISEQGGDGYTF. CDR3 DNA sequence: TGTGCCATCAGTGAACAGGGCGGCGATGGCTACACCTTC. The chain joins TRBV10-3 to TRBJ1-2, with a possible D match to TRBD1 (6 bases). There are 13 residues in the CDR3. Trimming took off 3 bases at V and 6 bases at J, with 11 bases between the two ends. CDR1 ENHRY and CDR2 SYGVKD come from the germline V gene.

This clonotype was seen more than once but under ten times. The rearrangement links TRBV28 to TRBJ2-3; no clear D gene. This CDR3 spans 14 amino acids. CDR1 is MDHEN, CDR2 SYDVKM, per germline. Trimming stripped 1 base from V and 2 bases from J, with 7 bases between. Here the CDR3 reads CASSLLASTDTQYF. The CDR3 DNA reads as TGTGCCAGCAGTTTATTGGCGTCCACAGATACGCAGTATTTT.

This clonotype was detected a few times. The chain links TRBV11-3 to TRBJ2-7; D gene unclear. The CDR3 covers 15 residues. Trimming took off 5 bases at V and 5 bases at J, with 19 bases between the two ends. The germline V gene has CDR1 SGHNT and CDR2 YENEEA. The CDR3, as DNA: TGTGCCAGCAGCGGACGCACCGGCTTTGTGGACGAGCAGTACTTC. It encodes CASSGRTGFVDEQYF.

The chain links TRBV4-3 to TRBJ2-3; 8 bases fit TRBD2. Trimming cost V 0 bases and J 0 bases; bases outside gene matches: 2. The CDR3 sequence is 16 residues long. The germline CDR1 and CDR2 sequences are LGHNA and YSLEER. The CDR3 region is CASSQDASGSTDTQYF. CDR3 nucleotides: TGCGCCAGCAGCCAAGATGCTAGCGGGAGCACAGATACGCAGTATTTT.

This clonotype occurred many times. J is TRBJ2-3 and V is TRBV7-3, with D maybe TRBD2 (5 bases). Germline V gives CDR1 SGHTA, CDR2 FQGTGA. Trimming removed 5 bases at V and 4 bases at J, with 16 bases between. The CDR3 sequence is 15 residues long. The CDR3 sequence is CASSQATSGSDTQYF. CDR3 DNA: TGTGCCAGCAGCCAGGCGACCAGCGGTTCAGATACGCAGTATTTT.

This chain uses TRBV20-1 with TRBJ1-1, with 7 positions matching TRBD1. This CDR3 spans 15 amino acids. Per the germline V gene, CDR1 is DFQATT and CDR2 is SNEGSKA (reference sequence). The ends lost 6 bases at V and 1 base at J; junction bases unmatched: 11. The CDR3 reads CSAFERGLGNTEAFF. CDR3 sequence (DNA): TGCAGTGCCTTTGAAAGGGGGCTGGGGAACACTGAAGCTTTCTTT.

The chain uses TRBV4-2 and TRBJ2-3, with D possibly TRBD1 on 5 matching bases. This CDR3 has 15 amino acids. The V gene lost 5 bases and the J gene lost 1 base, with 13 bases spanning the gap. The germline gives CDR1 LGHNA, CDR2 YNFKEQ. CDR3 amino acids: CASSVQEYGTDTQYF. The CDR3 nucleotides read TGTGCCAGCAGCGTACAGGAGTATGGCACAGATACGCAGTATTTT.

In its sample, this clonotype was seen a few times. The chain couples TRBV7-2 to TRBJ2-5; unclear D gene. Germline CDR1 SGHTA, CDR2 FQGNSA. Trimming took 5 bases from V and 5 from J, leaving 12 bases between them. This CDR3 comprises 13 residues. CDR3 nucleotide sequence: TGTGCCAGCAGCCCCAGCCCTGTGGAGACCCAGTACTTC. It codes for CASSPSPVETQYF. Full variable domain (remainder filled in from reference TRBV7-2 and TRBJ2-5): GAGVSQSPSNKVTEKGKDVELRCDPISGHTALYWYRQSLGQGLEFLIYFQGNSAPDKSGLPSDRFSAERTGGSVSTLTIQRTQQEDSAVYLCASSPSPVETQYFGPGTRLLVL.

The chain links TRBV7-2 to TRBJ2-7; possible D gene TRBD1, 6 bases. This CDR3 contains 15 residues. Trimming took off 5 bases at V and 6 bases at J, with 20 bases between the two ends. CDR1 is SGHTA and CDR2 is FQGNSA in the germline V gene. Written as DNA, the CDR3 is TGTGCCAGCAGCCGCCGACAGGCCCGTGTGGTCGAGCAGTACTTC. It translates to CASSRRQARVVEQYF.

This chain uses TRBV7-2 with TRBJ2-5, with 7 nucleotides matching TRBD1. J gave up 5 bases and V 5 bases, and 8 bases lay outside the gene matches. The CDR3 is 14 amino acids. Looked up from germline, CDR1 is SGHTA and CDR2 is FQGNSA. As DNA, the CDR3 is TGTGCCAGCAGCGCAGGGACAGCCTCCGAGACCCAGTACTTC. Amino acids: CASSAGTASETQYF. Drawing the rest from reference TRBV7-2 and TRBJ2-5, the complete variable domain is GAGVSQSPSNKVTEKGKDVELRCDPISGHTALYWYRQSLGQGLEFLIYFQGNSAPDKSGLPSDRFSAERTGGSVSTLTIQRTQQEDSAVYLCASSAGTASETQYFGPGTRLLVL.

V usage is TRBV5-1 and J usage is TRBJ2-7; 12 nucleotides line up with TRBD2. The CDR3 totals 15 residues. The junction had 9 bases not matched to a gene; V was cut back by 4 bases and J by 7 bases. CDR1 and CDR2 (germline): SGHRS, YFSETQ. CDR3 sequence (DNA): TGCGCCAGCAGCCCTAGCGGGAGGGCCCCCGATGAGCAGTACTTC. Its protein product is CASSPSGRAPDEQYF.